A selection of T cell receptor beta chains follows, all from one sample in a study of T cell responses to AZD1222 COVID-19 vaccine. Assay: immunoSEQ multiplex PCR; the TCRdb copy retains only in-frame clones and omits some. The data hold about 74,000 clones, with 75% to 95% observed a single time. Material: peripheral blood, obtained 28 days after the second AZD1222 dose. Receptors were obtained from an adult who received the AZD1222 COVID-19 vaccine. The CDR3 runs from the conserved cysteine through the conserved F or W. The D gene is left open where the match is weak. Clone size is shown for a subset of rows, as once, few, many or a class of expanded clone.

-	12	TRBV11-2	-	TRBJ2-1	TGTGCCAGCAGCGCACAGGGCCATGAGCAGTTCTTC	CASSAQGHEQFF
-	15	TRBV5-1	-	TRBJ2-4	TGCGCCAGCAGCTTGACTAGTGAAGCCAAAAACATTCAGTACTTC	CASSLTSEAKNIQYF
-	14	TRBV2	-	TRBJ2-6	TGTGCCAGCAGTGTCAGGGGTGGGGCCAACGTCCTGACTTTC	CASSVRGGANVLTF
-	14	TRBV6-5	-	TRBJ1-2	TGTGCCAGCACCGGGGACACAGGAAACTATGGCTACACCTTC	CASTGDTGNYGYTF
once	15	TRBV9	-	TRBJ1-5	TGTGCCAGCAGCGTAGAAGGGGGGAGAAATCAGCCCCAGCATTTT	CASSVEGGRNQPQHF
-	15	TRBV7-6	TRBD1	TRBJ2-2	TGTGCCAGCAGCCGGATGTCAGGGGGCACCGGGGAGCTGTTTTTT	CASSRMSGGTGELFF
once	13	TRBV10-3	-	TRBJ2-7	TGTGCCATCAGTGAGTGGGTACAGGTCGCGCAGTACTTC	CAISEWVQVAQYF
few	12	TRBV9	-	TRBJ2-2	TGTGCCAGCAGCGTCGACACCGGGGAGCTGTTTTTT	CASSVDTGELFF
few	15	TRBV7-2	-	TRBJ2-3	TGTGCCAGCAGCTTAACGGGTGGGGCAGGGGATACGCAGTATTTT	CASSLTGGAGDTQYF
-	14	TRBV9	-	TRBJ1-6	TGTGCCAGCAGCGAGAGGACGGGGAATTCACCCCTCCACTTT	CASSERTGNSPLHF
-	14	TRBV3-1/TRBV3-2	TRBD2	TRBJ2-5	TGTGCCAGCAGCGCCCTCCCTGGGGGGAGGGAGTTGTACTTC	CASSALPGGRELYF
-	15	TRBV29-1	-	TRBJ2-3	TGCAGCGTTGTGGGGGCCCCCTTGGGCACAGATACGCAGTATTTT	CSVVGAPLGTDTQYF
-	14	TRBV11-2	TRBD1	TRBJ1-6	TGTGCCAGCAGCTCGGGACAGGGGTGGTCACCCCTCCACTTT	CASSSGQGWSPLHF